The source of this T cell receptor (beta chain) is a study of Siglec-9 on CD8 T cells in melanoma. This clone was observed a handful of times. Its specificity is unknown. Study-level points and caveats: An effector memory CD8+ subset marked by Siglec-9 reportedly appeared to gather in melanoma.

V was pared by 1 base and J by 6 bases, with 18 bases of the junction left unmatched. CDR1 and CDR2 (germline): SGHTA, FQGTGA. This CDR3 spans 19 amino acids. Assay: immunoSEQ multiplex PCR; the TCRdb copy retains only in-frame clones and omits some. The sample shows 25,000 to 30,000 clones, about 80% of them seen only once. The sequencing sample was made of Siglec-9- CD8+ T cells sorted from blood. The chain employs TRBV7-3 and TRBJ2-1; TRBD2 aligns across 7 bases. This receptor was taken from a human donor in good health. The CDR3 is CASSLSGGSGQLLRNEQFF. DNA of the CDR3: TGTGCCAGCAGCTTAAGCGGGGGTAGCGGGCAATTGCTTCGCAATGAGCAGTTCTTC.